This TCR beta chain stems from a study of CD4+ T cells in melanoma. Study-level points and caveats: In melanoma, neoantigen-specific CD4+ T cells reportedly differed in differentiation state. A reported correlation linked neoantigen-specific CD4+ T cells to CD8+, macrophage and B cell function.

As regards this clone: Antigen specificity is unknown.

CDR1 and CDR2 from the germline V gene are SGHDN and FVKESK. The CDR3 consists of 14 residues. Trimming cost V 1 base and J 8 bases, with 12 bases left between them. The assay was immunoSEQ multiplex PCR, and TCRdb's table has in-frame clones only and misses some. The sample has about 50,000 clones; 89% are singletons. Sequencing was carried out using peripheral blood. The receptor was derived from a human donor with melanoma. This chain joins TRBV14 and TRBJ2-4; weak D call: TRBD2 (5 bases). The CDR3 loop is CASSQGGLRDIQYF. The CDR3, as DNA: TGTGCCAGCAGCCAAGGCGGACTTAGGGACATTCAGTACTTC.